These T cell receptor beta chains were read from a single sample in a study of beta chain features in type 1 diabetes. Libraries were prepared by immunoSEQ multiplex PCR; TCRdb keeps only in-frame clonotypes and omits some of them. Here the sample spans about 620,000 clones, about 16% being singletons. Sequenced: naive CD4+ T cells from blood. These receptors were taken from a man aged 18 to 30 in good health. CDR3s include the opening cysteine and the closing phenylalanine or tryptophan. A D gene is named only where the DNA matches it firmly. Rows give clone size only sometimes, using once, few, many, or a class for an expanded clone.

j_call | v_call | cdr3_length | clone_size | d_call | cdr3_aa | cdr3_nt
TRBJ1-5 | TRBV7-2 | 15 | few | TRBD1 | CASSLGTGDNQPQHF | TGTGCCAGCAGCTTAGGAACAGGGGACAATCAGCCCCAGCATTTT
TRBJ2-5 | TRBV5-4 | 12 | . | . | CASSVYQETQYF | TGTGCCAGCAGCGTTTACCAAGAGACCCAGTACTTC
TRBJ1-6 | TRBV7-9 | 15 | few | TRBD1 | CASSLESQGGSPLHF | TGTGCCAGCAGCTTAGAATCCCAGGGGGGATCACCCCTCCACTTT
TRBJ1-1 | TRBV27 | 15 | . | TRBD1 | CASSPGKGAWTEAFF | TGTGCCAGCAGTCCTGGAAAGGGGGCGTGGACTGAAGCTTTCTTT
TRBJ1-2 | TRBV18 | 14 | few | . | CASSPDSGIHGYTF | TGTGCCAGCTCACCCGACAGCGGGATACATGGCTACACCTTC
TRBJ2-7 | TRBV7-9 | 16 | . | . | CASSLLRTGLSYEQYF | TGTGCCAGCAGCTTACTAAGGACAGGACTATCCTACGAGCAGTACTTC
TRBJ1-5 | TRBV30 | 14 | few | TRBD1 | CAWSVNTGGQPQHF | TGTGCCTGGAGTGTCAATACAGGGGGACAGCCCCAGCATTTT
TRBJ2-2 | TRBV19 | 17 | . | TRBD2 | CASSIDLSRGATGELFF | TGTGCCAGTAGTATAGATCTGTCGCGGGGGGCAACCGGGGAGCTGTTTTTT
TRBJ2-1 | TRBV4-3 | 15 | . | . | CASSRSGLQRDRQLF | TGCGCCAGCAGCAGGTCAGGACTCCAACGGGATAGGCAGCTCTTC
TRBJ2-3 | TRBV4-2 | 15 | . | . | CASSQDLGPPDTQYF | TGTGCCAGCAGCCAAGACCTGGGTCCACCAGATACGCAGTATTTT
TRBJ2-1 | TRBV5-1 | 16 | . | TRBD2 | CASSFLAGGSYNEQFF | TGCGCCAGCAGCTTTCTAGCGGGAGGGTCCTACAATGAGCAGTTCTTC
TRBJ2-3 | TRBV7-2 | 16 | few | TRBD2 | CASSVRLAGRTDTQYF | TGTGCCAGCAGCGTACGACTAGCGGGGAGAACAGATACGCAGTATTTT
TRBJ1-2 | TRBV4-3 | 14 | . | . | CASSQDATAYGYTF | TGCGCCAGCAGCCAAGACGCGACAGCCTATGGCTACACCTTC
TRBJ1-5 | TRBV28 | 12 | few | . | CASSPLNQPQHF | TGTGCCAGCAGTCCCCTCAATCAGCCCCAGCATTTT
TRBJ1-2 | TRBV13 | 14 | . | . | CASSLGRLNYGYTF | TGTGCCAGCAGCTTAGGCCGTTTGAACTATGGCTACACCTTC
TRBJ2-7 | TRBV28 | 14 | few | TRBD1 | CASSLTGISYEQYF | TGTGCCAGCAGTCTGACAGGGATCTCCTACGAGCAGTACTTC
TRBJ1-5 | TRBV4-3 | 16 | . | . | CASSQAFSVGNQPQHF | TGCGCCAGCAGCCAAGCGTTCTCCGTGGGCAATCAGCCCCAGCATTTT
TRBJ2-1 | TRBV7-2 | 15 | . | . | CASSSIGGSYNEQFF | TGTGCCAGCAGCTCCATTGGGGGATCCTACAATGAGCAGTTCTTC
TRBJ2-3 | TRBV18 | 12 | . | . | CASSSGADTQYF | TGTGCCAGCTCCTCCGGGGCAGATACGCAGTATTTT
TRBJ1-5 | TRBV27 | 15 | . | . | CASSLSRQADQPQHF | TGTGCCAGCAGTTTGAGTCGGCAAGCGGATCAGCCCCAGCATTTT
TRBJ2-5 | TRBV2 | 15 | few | . | CASSGSGAPVETQYF | TGTGCCAGCAGTGGGTCAGGGGCCCCAGTGGAGACCCAGTACTTC
TRBJ2-1 | TRBV7-8 | 14 | few | . | CASSPQRLYNEQFF | TGTGCCAGCAGCCCTCAGCGTCTCTACAATGAGCAGTTCTTC
TRBJ1-5 | TRBV4-2 | 16 | few | . | CASSLQGGEGNQPQHF | TGTGCCAGCAGCCTCCAGGGAGGGGAGGGCAATCAGCCCCAGCATTTT
TRBJ2-1 | TRBV10-3 | 15 | . | . | CAISTSGFSYNEQFF | TGTGCCATCAGCACCAGCGGGTTCTCCTACAATGAGCAGTTCTTC
TRBJ2-7 | TRBV27 | 15 | once | TRBD1 | CASRPGQGKSYEQYF | TGTGCCAGCAGACCGGGACAGGGGAAGTCCTACGAGCAGTACTTC
TRBJ2-3 | TRBV19 | 15 | . | . | CASNHVPGDTDTQYF | TGTGCCAGTAACCACGTGCCGGGAGACACAGATACGCAGTATTTT
TRBJ1-2 | TRBV10-3 | 16 | few | TRBD1 | CAISQGADLLNYGYTF | TGTGCCATCAGTCAGGGGGCCGATCTTCTTAACTATGGCTACACCTTC
TRBJ2-7 | TRBV5-1 | 14 | few | . | CASSSFGAQGEQYF | TGCGCCAGCAGCTCGTTTGGGGCCCAGGGCGAGCAGTACTTC
TRBJ1-3 | TRBV7-2 | 14 | . | TRBD1 | CASSNMDRGNTIYF | TGTGCCAGCAGCAATATGGACAGGGGAAACACCATATATTTT
TRBJ2-1 | TRBV6-5 | 14 | few | TRBD1 | CAISERTGGNEQFF | TGTGCCATCAGTGAGAGGACAGGGGGAAATGAGCAGTTCTTC
TRBJ1-1 | TRBV10-3 | 15 | few | . | CATVPGGGLNTEAFF | TGTGCCACCGTCCCCGGGGGAGGTTTAAACACTGAAGCTTTCTTT
TRBJ1-2 | TRBV5-1 | 15 | . | . | CASTTGDEANYGYTF | TGCGCCAGCACCACGGGGGACGAGGCTAACTATGGCTACACCTTC
TRBJ2-2 | TRBV10-3 | 15 | . | TRBD1 | CAISLGQAGIGELFF | TGTGCCATCAGCCTTGGACAGGCCGGTATCGGGGAGCTGTTTTTT
TRBJ2-3 | TRBV9 | 15 | . | . | CASSVVRGGTDTQYF | TGTGCCAGCAGCGTAGTTCGGGGAGGCACAGATACGCAGTATTTT
TRBJ1-2 | TRBV27 | 17 | . | . | CASSPTMTAVSNYGYTF | TGTGCCAGCAGTCCCACCATGACAGCCGTATCGAACTATGGCTACACCTTC
TRBJ2-7 | TRBV28 | 15 | few | TRBD2 | CASRRLAGLPYEQYF | TGTGCCAGCAGGCGTCTAGCGGGCCTTCCCTACGAGCAGTACTTC
TRBJ2-7 | TRBV7-2 | 15 | few | . | CASSLSQISSYEQYF | TGTGCCAGCAGCTTATCGCAGATTAGCTCCTACGAGCAGTACTTC
TRBJ2-5 | TRBV28 | 15 | . | . | CASSSPGLSGETQYF | TGTGCCAGCAGTTCTCCGGGACTCTCGGGGGAGACCCAGTACTTC
TRBJ1-1 | TRBV10-3 | 13 | few | . | CAIKVRGDTEAFF | TGTGCCATCAAAGTGAGAGGGGACACTGAAGCTTTCTTT
TRBJ2-1 | TRBV20-1 | 11 | . | . | CSALRRQEQFF | TGCAGTGCACTGAGGCGGCAGGAGCAGTTCTTC
TRBJ1-6 | TRBV30 | 13 | . | . | CAWGRTANSPLHF | TGTGCCTGGGGAAGGACTGCTAATTCACCCCTCCACTTT
TRBJ2-1 | TRBV28 | 15 | many | TRBD1 | CASYAGTGVYNEQFF | TGTGCCAGCTATGCCGGGACAGGGGTTTACAATGAGCAGTTCTTC
TRBJ2-1 | TRBV29-1 | 12 | few | . | CSVVRDSNEQFF | TGCAGCGTAGTCAGGGATTCGAATGAGCAGTTCTTC
TRBJ1-2 | TRBV6-5 | 12 | few | . | CASRGSFYGYTF | TGTGCCAGCAGGGGCAGCTTCTATGGCTACACCTTC
TRBJ2-7 | TRBV7-2 | 15 | few | TRBD2 | CASSHSGGARYEQYF | TGTGCCAGCAGCCATAGCGGGGGGGCCCGATACGAGCAGTACTTC
TRBJ2-3 | TRBV5-1 | 15 | . | . | CASSPEPGVTDTQYF | TGCGCCAGCAGCCCGGAGCCGGGTGTGACAGATACGCAGTATTTT
TRBJ2-1 | TRBV7-2 | 15 | . | TRBD2 | CASSIPGRSWNEQFF | TGTGCCAGCAGCATCCCCGGGAGGAGTTGGAATGAGCAGTTCTTC
TRBJ1-1 | TRBV18 | 17 | once | . | CASSPSLVFRAKTEAFF | TGTGCCAGCTCACCATCGTTGGTTTTTCGGGCTAAGACTGAAGCTTTCTTT
TRBJ2-7 | TRBV6-1 | 14 | . | . | CASSRTGVSYEQYF | TGTGCCAGCAGCCGAACAGGAGTTTCCTACGAGCAGTACTTC
TRBJ2-2 | TRBV7-6 | 17 | . | . | CASSLVGGTANTGELFF | TGTGCCAGCAGCTTAGTGGGGGGGACAGCGAACACCGGGGAGCTGTTTTTT
TRBJ1-2 | TRBV7-2 | 12 | . | . | CASSFIRYGYTF | TGTGCCAGCAGCTTCATAAGATATGGCTACACCTTC
TRBJ2-4 | TRBV15 | 14 | many | . | CATSTGLAKNIQYF | TGTGCCACCAGCACAGGGTTAGCCAAAAACATTCAGTACTTC